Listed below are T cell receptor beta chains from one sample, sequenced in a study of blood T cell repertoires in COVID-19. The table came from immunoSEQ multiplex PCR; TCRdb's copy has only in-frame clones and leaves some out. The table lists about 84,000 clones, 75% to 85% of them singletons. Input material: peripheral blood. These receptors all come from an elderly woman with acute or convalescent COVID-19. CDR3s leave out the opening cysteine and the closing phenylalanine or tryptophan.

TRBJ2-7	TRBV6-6	ATASRAPYEQY
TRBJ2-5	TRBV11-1	ASSLAGDLEGTQY
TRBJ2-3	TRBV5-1	ASSPGGGADTQY
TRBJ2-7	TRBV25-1	ASSDPVAGFYEQY
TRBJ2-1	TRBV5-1	ASSLVLAGVQGGQF
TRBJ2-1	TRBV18	ASSPAGTGGYDEQF
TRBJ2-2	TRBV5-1	ASSAGTGEATGELF
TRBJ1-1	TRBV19	AVSTSQGQNTEAF
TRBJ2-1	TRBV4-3	ASSQGPSLNEQF
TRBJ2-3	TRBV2	ASSVLFNTDTQY
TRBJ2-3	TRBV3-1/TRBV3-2	ASGGLSTDTQY
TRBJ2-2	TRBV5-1	ASSFPLESGSTPGELF
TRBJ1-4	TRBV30	AWTRETGAEKLF
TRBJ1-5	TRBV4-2	ASSPARGGQPQH
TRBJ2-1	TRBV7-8	ASLLAGGPYNEQF
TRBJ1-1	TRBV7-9	ASSFGVPEAF
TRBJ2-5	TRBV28	ASSLLSGTQY
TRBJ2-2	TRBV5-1	ASSLWGDANTGELF
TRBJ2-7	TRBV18	ASSRMARSYYEQY
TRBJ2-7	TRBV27	ASRKSDSYEQY
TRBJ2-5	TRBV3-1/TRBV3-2	ASSRGQGSFQETQY
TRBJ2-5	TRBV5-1	ASSLGDIQETQY
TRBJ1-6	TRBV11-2	ASSLGSSGYNSPLH
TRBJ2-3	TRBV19	ASTEGRSTDTQY
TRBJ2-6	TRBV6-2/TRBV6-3	ASSYWSFGISGANVLT
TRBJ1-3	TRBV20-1	SASSRAGDTIY
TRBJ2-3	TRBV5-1	ASSPGLAGKADTQY
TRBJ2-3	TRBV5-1	ASSGAGVYDTQY
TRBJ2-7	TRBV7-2	ASSLVSGRAGEQY
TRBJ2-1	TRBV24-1	ATDGGHEQF
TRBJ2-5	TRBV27	ASRVAAGETQY
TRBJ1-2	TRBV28	ASSQYFSGGYT
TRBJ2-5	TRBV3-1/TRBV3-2	ASSQGLAGVGETQY
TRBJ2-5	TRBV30	AWKEMGAGQETQY
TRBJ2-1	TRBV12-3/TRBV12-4	ASSPGEGFEQF
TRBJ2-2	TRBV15	ATSTFDRATGELF
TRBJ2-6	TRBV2	ASSGTGSSGANVLT
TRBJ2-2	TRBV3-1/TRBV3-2	ASSQDGGPGELF
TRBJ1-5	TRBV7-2	ASSLVSVQPQH
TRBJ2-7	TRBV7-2	ASSPGVASYEQY
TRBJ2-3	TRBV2	ACRVDYTDTQY
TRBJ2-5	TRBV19	ASSMGRQETQY
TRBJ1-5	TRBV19	ASRTTGGHQPQH
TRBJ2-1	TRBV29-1	SGGTLGGEQF
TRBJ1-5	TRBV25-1	ASSKGQAQPQH
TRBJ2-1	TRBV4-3	ASSQESLGQGANEQF
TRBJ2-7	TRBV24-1	ATSEGGSSYEQY
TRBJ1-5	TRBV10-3	AISDKQSNQPQH
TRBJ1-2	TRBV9	ASSVVSGNYGYT
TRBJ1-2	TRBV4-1	ASSLAAGGYYGYT
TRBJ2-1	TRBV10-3	AISFEATPAYNEQF
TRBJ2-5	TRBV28	ASSLPTGFGETQY
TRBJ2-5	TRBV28	ASSFTTGGVETQY
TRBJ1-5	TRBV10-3	AIRGHSNQPQH
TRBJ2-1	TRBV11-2	ASSLTRLGSEQF
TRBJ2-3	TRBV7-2	ASSLMASGVSTDTQY
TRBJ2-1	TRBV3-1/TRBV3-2	ASSQAGSYNEQF
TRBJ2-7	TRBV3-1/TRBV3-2	ASSLRALEGGEQY
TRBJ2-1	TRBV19	ASSIASFSNEQF